The 16 T cell receptor beta chains presented below share a single source sample, sequenced in a study of post-analysis software for immune sequencing data. Unique-molecular-identifier-tagged TCR beta cDNA libraries were used. Each CDR3 protein gets one entry after TCRdb re-called the PCR reads with MiXCR. Here the sample spans approximately 730,000 distinct CDR3 sequences, under 60% being singletons. Study-wide results and limits: Four or five TRBV segments, TRBV5-6, TRBV5-1 and TRBV20-1 among them, were found more frequent in patients than controls.

No antigens are known for them. Material for sequencing was blood. These receptor sequences come from a girl between 5 and 17 years old with multiple sclerosis.

This clonotype was detected only a few times. The rearrangement uses TRBV20-1 and TRBJ2-2; D is possibly TRBD1 (6 bases). V lost 6 bases and J lost 2, with 13 bases in between. Looked up from germline, CDR1 is DFQATT and CDR2 is SNEGSKA (reference sequence). The CDR3 has 14 amino acids. The CDR3 sequence is CSAYPGHNTGELFF. The DNA for the CDR3 is TGCAGTGCGTATCCGGGACACAACACCGGGGAGCTGTTTTTT.

The CDR3 reads CASSPGTSGGTDTQYF. Written as DNA, the CDR3 is TGTGCCAGCAGCCCAGGGACTAGCGGTGGCACAGATACGCAGTATTTT. The J gene is TRBJ2-3, the V gene TRBV11-1, with 11 bases fitting TRBD2. V lost 5 bases and J lost 1; bases outside the gene matches: 5. Germline V CDR1 and CDR2: SGHAT, FQDESV (reference sequence). This CDR3 is 16 amino acids long. Supplemented by reference TRBV11-1 and TRBJ2-3, the full variable domain reads EAEVAQSPRYKITEKSQAVAFWCDPISGHATLYWYRQILGQGPELLVQFQDESVVDDSQLPKDRFSAERLKGVDSTLKIQPAELGDSAMYLCASSPGTSGGTDTQYFGPGTRLTVL.

This clonotype was counted a few times. This sequence joins TRBV5-1 and TRBJ2-3; a possible D gene is TRBD2 (5 bases). In germline, CDR1 is SGHRS, CDR2 YFSETQ. With 5 bases removed from V and 4 bases from J, the gap between germline ends came to 8 bases. This CDR3 comprises 12 residues. The DNA for the CDR3 is TGCGCCAGCAGATCGGAGGCAGATACGCAGTATTTT. Translation gives CASRSEADTQYF. Looking up the rest from reference TRBV5-1 and TRBJ2-3 gives the full variable domain: KAGVTQTPRYLIKTRGQQVTLSCSPISGHRSVSWYQQTPGQGLQFLFEYFSETQRNKGNFPGRFSGRQFSNSRSEMNVSTLELGDSALYLCASRSEADTQYFGPGTRLTVL.

The chain carries TRBV28 and TRBJ1-1; 7 bases align to TRBD1. Germline V CDR1 and CDR2: MDHEN, SYDVKM. The CDR3 runs to 16 residues. V lost 5 bases and J lost 1; bases outside the gene matches: 10. CDR3 sequence (DNA): TGTGCCAGCAGTCCGCATGGGACAGCTCCGAACACTGAAGCTTTCTTT. Translating gives CASSPHGTAPNTEAFF. Supplemented by reference TRBV28 and TRBJ1-1, the full variable domain reads DVKVTQSSRYLVKRTGEKVFLECVQDMDHENMFWYRQDPGLGLRLIYFSYDVKMKEKGDIPEGYSVSREKKERFSLILESASTNQTSMYLCASSPHGTAPNTEAFFGQGTRLTVV.

The chain couples TRBV18 to TRBJ1-2; D is uncertain. The V and J ends lost 5 bases and 4 bases respectively, with 11 bases between them. The CDR3 contains 13 residues. CDR1 is KGHSH and CDR2 is LQKENI in the germline V gene. CDR3 coding DNA: TGTGCCAGCTCATCAAAGGAGTCCTATGGCTACACCTTC. Translated, it gives CASSSKESYGYTF. The complete variable domain, with remaining parts taken from reference TRBV18 and TRBJ1-2, reads NAGVMQNPRHLVRRRGQEARLRCSPMKGHSHVYWYRQLPEEGLKFMVYLQKENIIDESGMPKERFSAEFPKEGPSILRIQQVVRGDSAAYFCASSSKESYGYTFGSGTRLTVV.

A single count supports this clonotype. The chain recombines TRBV24-1 with TRBJ2-1, with 14 bases fitting TRBD2. The germline CDR1 and CDR2 sequences are KGHDR and SFDVKD. The length of the CDR3 is 21 residues. V was pared by 6 bases and J by 0 bases, with 15 bases of the junction left unmatched. The CDR3 DNA is TGTGCCACCAGTACGGGGACTAGCGGGGGAGATTGGGGAAGCTCCTACAATGAGCAGTTCTTC. Protein sequence: CATSTGTSGGDWGSSYNEQFF.

This CDR3 is CSASIPSGRVMASSYNEQFF. In DNA form, the CDR3 reads TGCAGTGCTAGTATCCCTAGCGGGAGAGTGATGGCAAGCTCCTACAATGAGCAGTTCTTC. The chain recombines TRBV20-1 with TRBJ2-1, with 10 bases that match TRBD2. Germline V gives CDR1 DFQATT, CDR2 SNEGSKA (reference sequence). V lost 3 bases, J lost 0 bases, and 17 bases stayed unmatched. The CDR3 totals 20 residues.

This chain's CDR3 is CASSQGAPHSEQYF. The CDR3 DNA reads TGTGCCAGCAGCCAAGGCGCCCCTCACTCGGAGCAGTACTTC. The chain is built from TRBV4-2 and TRBJ2-7; D gene unclear. CDR1 and CDR2 from the germline V gene are LGHNA and YNFKEQ. The CDR3 loop spans 14 amino acids. The V end lost 1 base, the J end lost 7 bases, and 14 bases lay between the germline ends.

The chain carries TRBV7-9 and TRBJ2-5; D is unresolved. CDR3 length: 15 amino acids. V lost 1 base to trimming and J lost 0 bases, with 9 bases between them. Germline-derived CDR1 and CDR2 are SEHNR and FQNEAQ (reference sequence). CDR3 sequence: CASSLGVGNQETQYF. The CDR3 DNA reads TGTGCCAGCAGCTTAGGTGTGGGAAACCAAGAGACCCAGTACTTC.

This chain connects TRBV29-1 to TRBJ2-5; 9 bases align to TRBD1. Germline lookup yields CDR1 SQVTM and CDR2 ANQGSEA. This CDR3 has 15 amino acids. V dropped 0 bases and J dropped 11; count of bases not matched to a gene: 13. The CDR3 spells CSVEEGDRVSVEQYF. The CDR3 DNA is TGCAGCGTTGAAGAAGGGGACAGGGTCTCTGTGGAGCAGTACTTC.

This clonotype has just a few counts. In DNA, the CDR3 is TGTGCCAGCAGCCAACGAAGCGGGAGAGCCAAAAACATTCAGTACTTC. As protein: CASSQRSGRAKNIQYF. The chain links TRBV3-1 to TRBJ2-4, with 8 positions matching TRBD2. Germline assignment: CDR1 LGHDT and CDR2 YNNKEL (reference sequence). The V segment lost 2 bases and the J segment 0 bases; nucleotides outside the gene matches: 3. CDR3 size: 16 residues.

This clonotype was detected ten times or more. The CDR3 sequence: CSASTHFSGANVLTF. For the CDR3, the DNA is TGCAGTGCTAGCACGCACTTCTCTGGGGCCAACGTCCTGACTTTC. The rearrangement links TRBV20-1 to TRBJ2-6; no reliable D call. Per the germline V gene, CDR1 is DFQATT and CDR2 is SNEGSKA (reference sequence). The length of the CDR3 is 15 residues. V was cut by 3 bases and J by 0 bases, with 9 bases left in between.

J is TRBJ2-1 and V is TRBV20-1, with 7 bases lining up with TRBD1. The junction had 9 bases not matched to a gene; V was cut back by 6 bases and J by 7 bases. Germline CDR1 is DFQATT and CDR2 is SNEGSKA (reference sequence). The CDR3 loop spans 13 amino acids. As DNA, the CDR3 is TGCAGTGCCCTAAACCCACAGGGGAATGAGCAGTTCTTC. Protein product: CSALNPQGNEQFF.

This clonotype was found a few times. The chain links TRBV20-1 to TRBJ2-6, with 8 bases that match TRBD1. The CDR3 totals 18 residues. V was clipped by 0 bases and J by 1 base; unmatched bases: 8. CDR1 is DFQATT, CDR2 SNEGSKA, per germline (reference sequence). CDR3 sequence: CSARDFSGGGSGANVLTF. CDR3 bases: TGCAGTGCTAGAGATTTTTCAGGGGGCGGTTCTGGGGCCAACGTCCTGACTTTC.

This clonotype was observed a handful of times. This rearrangement joins TRBV20-1 to TRBJ2-7; unclear D gene. Germline lookup yields CDR1 DFQATT and CDR2 SNEGSKA (reference sequence). CDR3 length equals 15 residues. Trimming pared 0 bases from V and 0 bases from J, leaving 12 bases between. This CDR3 reads CSARDRTGGSYEQYF. CDR3 nucleotides: TGCAGTGCTAGAGATCGTACGGGTGGCTCCTACGAGCAGTACTTC.

The chain has TRBV10-3 and TRBJ2-7, with 10 nucleotides matching TRBD2. TRBJ2-5 explains the end of the DNA better; the J call may be wrong. Germline V gene data show CDR1 as ENHRY and CDR2 as SYGVKD. The CDR3 is made up of 17 amino acids. The CDR3 DNA is TGTGCCATCAGTGACCCACGGACTAGCGGCAACCAAGAGACCCAGTACTTC. Its protein product is CAISDPRTSGNQETQYF.